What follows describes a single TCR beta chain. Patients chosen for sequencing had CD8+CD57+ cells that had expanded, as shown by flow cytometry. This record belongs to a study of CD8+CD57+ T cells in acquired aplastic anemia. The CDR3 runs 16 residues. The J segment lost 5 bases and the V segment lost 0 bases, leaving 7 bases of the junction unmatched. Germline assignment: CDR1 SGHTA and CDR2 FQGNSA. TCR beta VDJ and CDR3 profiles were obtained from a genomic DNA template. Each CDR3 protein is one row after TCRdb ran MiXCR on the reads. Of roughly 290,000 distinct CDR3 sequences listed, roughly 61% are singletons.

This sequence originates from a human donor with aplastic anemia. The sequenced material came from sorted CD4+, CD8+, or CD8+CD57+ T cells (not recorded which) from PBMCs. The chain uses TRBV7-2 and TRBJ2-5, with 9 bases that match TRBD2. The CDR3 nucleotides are TGTGCCAGCAGCTTAGCGTTGGCGGGGGGGCGCGAGACCCAGTACTTC. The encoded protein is CASSLALAGGRETQYF.